This TCR beta chain originates from a study of cytomegalovirus exposure and HLA in healthy donors. For the study at large: In an early release, HLA-typed donors contributed tens of millions of unique TCR sequences. The study placed 70% to 85% of its roughly 430 genotyped donors in the Caucasian-associated ancestry cluster. Points from the study as a whole: The study designated fewer than 200 TCR beta chains cytomegalovirus-associated.

The V end lost 6 bases, the J end lost 2 bases, and 3 bases lay between the germline ends. CDR3 size: 11 residues. The V gene's germline CDR1 is MGHDK and CDR2 SYGVNS. Primers included in the PCR were 60 Vbeta and 13 Jbeta primers. Method: immunoSEQ multiplex PCR; TCRdb's copy keeps in-frame clones and lacks some. The sample holds some 150,000 clones, roughly 80% seen once. Regarding this clone: Its specificity is unknown.

The chain is built from TRBV25-1 and TRBJ2-3; no clear D gene. What was sequenced was PBMCs. The sequence was obtained from a man aged 30-40 years in good health and CMV-seropositive. The CDR3 is CASSLTDTQYF. The CDR3 nucleotides are TGTGCCAGCAGCCTCACAGATACGCAGTATTTT.